A selection of T cell receptor beta chains follows, all from one sample in a study of blood T cell repertoires in COVID-19. The assay was immunoSEQ multiplex PCR, and TCRdb's table has in-frame clones only and misses some. The sample carries about 99,000 clones, approximately 88% recorded once. The sequencing sample was made of peripheral blood. The receptors originated from an older woman with acute or convalescent COVID-19. CDR3s include the opening cysteine and the closing phenylalanine or tryptophan. The order of the fields is V gene, D gene, J gene, clone size, CDR3 protein, CDR3 DNA. A D gene is named only where the DNA matches it firmly. Clone size, where shown, is once, few, many, or a class for clones that have expanded.

V: TRBV5-1
D: NA
J: TRBJ2-5
size: NA
CDR3: CASSLEGLGGETQYF
DNA: TGCGCCAGCAGCTTGGAGGGTCTTGGAGGAGAGACCCAGTACTTC

V: TRBV2
D: TRBD2
J: TRBJ2-2
size: NA
CDR3: CASRRTSGSPGELFF
DNA: TGTGCCAGCAGGAGGACTAGCGGGAGTCCCGGGGAGCTGTTTTTT

V: TRBV28
D: TRBD2
J: TRBJ2-1
size: NA
CDR3: CATLGLAGGGEQFF
DNA: TGTGCCACCCTGGGGCTAGCGGGAGGAGGGGAGCAGTTCTTC

V: TRBV21-1
D: NA
J: TRBJ1-1
size: once
CDR3: CASSKKKTGGANTEAFF
DNA: TGTGCCAGCAGCAAAAAAAAGACAGGGGGCGCGAACACTGAAGCTTTCTTT

V: TRBV2
D: NA
J: TRBJ1-3
size: few
CDR3: CASSVTAAGNTIYF
DNA: TGTGCCAGCAGTGTTACAGCGGCTGGAAACACCATATATTTT

V: TRBV2
D: TRBD1
J: TRBJ1-5
size: NA
CDR3: CASSEATGNNQPQHF
DNA: TGTGCCAGCAGTGAAGCGACAGGGAACAATCAGCCCCAGCATTTT

V: TRBV23-1
D: NA
J: TRBJ1-5
size: NA
CDR3: CASSQPREANYSNQPQHF
DNA: TGCGCCAGCAGTCAACCCAGGGAGGCAAACTATAGCAATCAGCCCCAGCATTTT

V: TRBV29-1
D: TRBD2
J: TRBJ2-1
size: NA
CDR3: CSADGTSGYNEQFF
DNA: TGCAGCGCGGACGGGACTAGCGGCTACAATGAGCAGTTCTTC

V: TRBV24-1
D: TRBD1
J: TRBJ1-1
size: NA
CDR3: CATSDRGYEAFF
DNA: TGTGCCACCAGTGACAGGGGGTATGAAGCTTTCTTT

V: TRBV11-2
D: NA
J: TRBJ1-1
size: NA
CDR3: CASSPRGIPDTEAFF
DNA: TGTGCCAGCAGCCCCCGAGGGATCCCCGACACTGAAGCTTTCTTT

V: TRBV19
D: NA
J: TRBJ2-5
size: NA
CDR3: CASSLGGILRETQYF
DNA: TGTGCCAGTAGCCTCGGCGGGATCCTCCGAGAGACCCAGTACTTC

V: TRBV19
D: TRBD1
J: TRBJ1-4
size: NA
CDR3: CASSSWGPTGPEKLFF
DNA: TGTGCCTCCTCTAGTTGGGGGCCGACAGGGCCTGAAAAACTGTTTTTT

V: TRBV28
D: NA
J: TRBJ2-2
size: NA
CDR3: CASRGPGELFF
DNA: TGTGCCAGCAGGGGCCCCGGGGAGCTGTTTTTT

V: TRBV9
D: NA
J: TRBJ2-1
size: NA
CDR3: CASSVVKIVYNEQFF
DNA: TGTGCCAGCAGCGTAGTAAAGATAGTCTACAATGAGCAGTTCTTC

V: TRBV15
D: TRBD2
J: TRBJ2-2
size: NA
CDR3: CATAKRDHYTGELFF
DNA: TGTGCCACCGCCAAGCGGGACCATTACACCGGGGAGCTGTTTTTT

V: TRBV29-1
D: NA
J: TRBJ1-1
size: NA
CDR3: CSVKQGRDTEAFF
DNA: TGCAGCGTGAAACAGGGAAGGGACACTGAAGCTTTCTTT

V: TRBV2
D: NA
J: TRBJ2-3
size: NA
CDR3: CASSEPGPDTQYF
DNA: TGTGCCAGCAGTGAACCCGGTCCAGATACGCAGTATTTT

V: TRBV9
D: NA
J: TRBJ1-2
size: NA
CDR3: CASSPLGTLEGYTF
DNA: TGTGCCAGCAGCCCCCTGGGGACATTAGAAGGCTACACCTTC

V: TRBV18
D: TRBD1
J: TRBJ1-2
size: NA
CDR3: CASSPLGQSNYGYTF
DNA: TGTGCCAGCTCACCACTGGGACAGAGTAACTATGGCTACACCTTC

V: TRBV28
D: NA
J: TRBJ2-1
size: NA
CDR3: CASRSTSVAQFF
DNA: TGTGCCAGCAGATCGACTTCCGTCGCGCAGTTCTTC

V: TRBV11-2
D: NA
J: TRBJ1-4
size: few
CDR3: CASSPSSGKLFF
DNA: TGTGCCAGCAGCCCCTCTAGTGGGAAACTGTTTTTT

V: TRBV10-3
D: NA
J: TRBJ2-3
size: NA
CDR3: CAIRPGVPTDTQYF
DNA: TGTGCCATCAGGCCAGGGGTACCCACAGATACGCAGTATTTT